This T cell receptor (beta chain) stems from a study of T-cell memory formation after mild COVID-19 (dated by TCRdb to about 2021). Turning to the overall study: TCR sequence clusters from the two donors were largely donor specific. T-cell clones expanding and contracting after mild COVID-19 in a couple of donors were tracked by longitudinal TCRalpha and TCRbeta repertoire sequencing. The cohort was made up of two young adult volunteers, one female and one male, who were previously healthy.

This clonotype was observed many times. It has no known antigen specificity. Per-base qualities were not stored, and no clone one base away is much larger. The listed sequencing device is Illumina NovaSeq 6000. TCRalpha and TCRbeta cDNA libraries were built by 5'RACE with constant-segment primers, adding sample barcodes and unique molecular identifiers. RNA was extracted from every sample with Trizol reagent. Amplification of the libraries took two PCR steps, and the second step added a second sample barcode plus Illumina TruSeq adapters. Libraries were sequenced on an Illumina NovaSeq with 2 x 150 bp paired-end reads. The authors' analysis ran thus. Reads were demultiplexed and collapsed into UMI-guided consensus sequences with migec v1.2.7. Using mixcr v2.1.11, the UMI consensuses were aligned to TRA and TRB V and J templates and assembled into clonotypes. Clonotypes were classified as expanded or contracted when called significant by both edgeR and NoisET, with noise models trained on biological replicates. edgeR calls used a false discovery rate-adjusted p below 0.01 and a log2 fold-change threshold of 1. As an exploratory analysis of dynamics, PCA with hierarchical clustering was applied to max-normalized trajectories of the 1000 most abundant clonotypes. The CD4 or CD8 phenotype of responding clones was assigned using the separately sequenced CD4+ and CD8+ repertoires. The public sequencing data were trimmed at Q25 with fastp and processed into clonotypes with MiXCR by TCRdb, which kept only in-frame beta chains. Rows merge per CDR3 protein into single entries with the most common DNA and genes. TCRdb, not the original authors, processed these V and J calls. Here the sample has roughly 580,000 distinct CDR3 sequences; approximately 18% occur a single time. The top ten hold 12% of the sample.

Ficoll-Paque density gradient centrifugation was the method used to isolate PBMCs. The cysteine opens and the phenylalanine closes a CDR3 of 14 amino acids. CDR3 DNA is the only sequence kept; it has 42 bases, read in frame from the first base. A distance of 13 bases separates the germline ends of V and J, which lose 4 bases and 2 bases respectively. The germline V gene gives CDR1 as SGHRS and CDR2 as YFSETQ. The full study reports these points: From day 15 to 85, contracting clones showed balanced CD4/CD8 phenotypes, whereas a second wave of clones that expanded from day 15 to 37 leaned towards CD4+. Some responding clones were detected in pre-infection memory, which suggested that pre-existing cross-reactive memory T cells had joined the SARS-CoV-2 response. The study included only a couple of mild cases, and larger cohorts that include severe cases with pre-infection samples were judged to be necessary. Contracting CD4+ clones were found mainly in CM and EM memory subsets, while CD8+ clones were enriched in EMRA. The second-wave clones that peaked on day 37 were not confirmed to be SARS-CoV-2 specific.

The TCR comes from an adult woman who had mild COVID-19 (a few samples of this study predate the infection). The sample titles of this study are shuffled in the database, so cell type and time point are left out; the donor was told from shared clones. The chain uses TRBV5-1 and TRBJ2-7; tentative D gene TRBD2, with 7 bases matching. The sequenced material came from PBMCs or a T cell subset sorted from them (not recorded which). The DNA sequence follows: TGCGCCAGCAGCCGGGGGGACACCACCTACGAGCAGTACTTC. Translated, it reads CASSRGDTTYEQYF.